This T cell receptor beta chain derives from a study of T cells in Graves' hyperthyroidism and ophthalmopathy. Study-wide results and limits: Most expanded thyroid clonotypes above 0.001 also appeared in blood.

This clonotype was recorded at least ten times. Its antigen is unidentified. TCR beta CDR3 sequences were amplified from RNA transcripts. HTBI primers were used for first-round RT-PCR of the TCR CDR3. MiXCR was run by TCRdb on the multiplex PCR reads, yielding one entry per CDR3 protein. The sample yields 350,000 to 450,000 distinct CDR3 sequences, around an eighth seen once. Looked up from germline, CDR1 is MNHNS and CDR2 is SASEGT. Trimming removed 6 bases from V and 6 bases from J; junction bases left unmatched: 12. This CDR3 has 16 amino acids. The TCR originated in a man between 50 and 59 years old with Graves' ophthalmopathy. The chain couples TRBV6-1 to TRBJ1-5, with 9 bases aligning to TRBD1. Sequencing input: blood. CDR3 loop: CASRRDREVVGQPQHF. As DNA, the CDR3 is TGTGCCAGCAGACGGGACAGGGAAGTCGTTGGTCAGCCCCAGCATTTT.